This T cell receptor (beta chain) was retrieved from a study of blood T cell repertoires in COVID-19. Study context: From the United States, Italy and Spain came samples of acute and convalescent COVID-19.

The CDR3 runs to 16 residues. Germline trimming cut 6 bases from V and 0 bases from J; bases unmatched to any gene: 7. In germline, CDR1 is SNHLY, CDR2 FYNNEI. Per the authors' pipeline: Reference gene primer amplification gave nucleated cell count estimates. The assay was immunoSEQ multiplex PCR, and TCRdb's table has in-frame clones only and misses some. D and trimming were read from the DNA, whereas the V and J calls and clone size are those reported in that table. The sample has around 74,000 clones, 85% to 90% seen once. This TCR derives from a man aged 50 to 60 with active COVID-19. The sequencing input was peripheral blood. This chain links TRBV2 with TRBJ1-5, with 8 bases matching TRBD1. CDR3 DNA: TGTGCCAGCAGCGTGACAGGGGCCCTTAGCAATCAGCCCCAGCATTTT. This translates into CASSVTGALSNQPQHF.